This T cell receptor (beta chain) was sequenced during a study of blood T cell repertoires in COVID-19. With V trimmed by 4 bases and J by 8 bases, 14 bases remained unmatched. There are 17 residues in the CDR3. The V gene's germline CDR1 is SGHVS and CDR2 FQNEAQ. In the original workflow: Nucleated cell counts were estimated from reference gene primer amplification. Measured with immunoSEQ multiplex PCR; TCRdb has only the in-frame clones, and not every one. That table is the source of V, J and clone size, and D and trimming were worked out from the DNA. Of about 160,000 clones listed, 75% to 90% are singletons.

The chain joins TRBV7-8 to TRBJ2-1; TRBD2 matches 10 bases. Material: PBMCs or T cells enriched from blood (not recorded which). The sequence derives from an older woman who had recovered from COVID-19. The CDR3 DNA is TGTGCCAGCAGCTCTCCGATAGCGGGGGGCCGCTCCCATGAGCAGTTCTTC. Protein: CASSSPIAGGRSHEQFF.